This entry describes one T cell receptor (beta chain). Its antigen is unidentified. 5'RACE template switching produced TCR cDNA carrying a universal primer site and UMIs. TCRdb processed the 5' RACE reads anew with MiXCR; each CDR3 protein has one entry. Of some 170,000 distinct CDR3 sequences in the sample, roughly 8.8% were seen once. Deletions cut 6 bases from V and 4 bases from J, with 16 bases between. Germline V CDR1 and CDR2: LNHDA, SQIVND (reference sequence). This CDR3 comprises 15 residues. This record belongs to a study of T cells after yellow fever vaccination. Study findings and constraints: Researchers report a weaker secondary response that nonetheless peaked faster, day 5 versus 15.

The gene calls are TRBV19 and TRBJ2-1; the D is unclear. Sequenced material: CD8+ T cells sorted from PBMCs, taken 45 days after the yellow fever booster vaccination. The clonotype was recovered from a man aged 18 to 30 who received the YFV17D yellow fever vaccine. The CDR3 sequence is CASSRVPYGYNEQFF. For the CDR3, the DNA is TGTGCCAGTAGCCGAGTTCCTTACGGGTACAATGAGCAGTTCTTC. Complete variable domain (other parts from reference TRBV19 and TRBJ2-1): DGGITQSPKYLFRKEGQNVTLSCEQNLNHDAMYWYRQDPGQGLRLIYYSQIVNDFQKGDIAEGYSVSREKKESFPLTVTSAQKNPTAFYLCASSRVPYGYNEQFFGPGTRLTVL.